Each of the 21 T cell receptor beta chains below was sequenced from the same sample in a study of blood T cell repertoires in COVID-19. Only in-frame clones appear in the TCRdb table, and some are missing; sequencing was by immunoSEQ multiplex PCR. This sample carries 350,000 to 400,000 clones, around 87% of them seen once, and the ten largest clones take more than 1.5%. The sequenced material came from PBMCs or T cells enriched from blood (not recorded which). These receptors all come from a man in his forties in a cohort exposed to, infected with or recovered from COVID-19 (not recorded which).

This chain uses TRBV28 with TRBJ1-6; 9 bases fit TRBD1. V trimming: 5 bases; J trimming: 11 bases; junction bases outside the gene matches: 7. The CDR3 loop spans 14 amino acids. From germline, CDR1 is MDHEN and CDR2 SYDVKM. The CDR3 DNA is TGTGCCAGCAGTCCGGGACAGGGTTGGACACCCCTCCACTTT. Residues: CASSPGQGWTPLHF.

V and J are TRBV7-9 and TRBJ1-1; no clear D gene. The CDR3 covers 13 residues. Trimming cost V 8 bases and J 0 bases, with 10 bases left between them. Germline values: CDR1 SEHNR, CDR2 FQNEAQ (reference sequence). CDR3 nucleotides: TGTGCCAGCTATGGAGCTCTGAACACTGAAGCTTTCTTT. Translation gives CASYGALNTEAFF.

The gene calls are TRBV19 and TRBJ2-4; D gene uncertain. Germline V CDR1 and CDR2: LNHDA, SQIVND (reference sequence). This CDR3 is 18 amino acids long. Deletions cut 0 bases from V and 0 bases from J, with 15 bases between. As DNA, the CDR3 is TGTGCCAGTAGTATAGAGAGGCAGTTCGAGGTAGCCAAAAACATTCAGTACTTC. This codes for CASSIERQFEVAKNIQYF.

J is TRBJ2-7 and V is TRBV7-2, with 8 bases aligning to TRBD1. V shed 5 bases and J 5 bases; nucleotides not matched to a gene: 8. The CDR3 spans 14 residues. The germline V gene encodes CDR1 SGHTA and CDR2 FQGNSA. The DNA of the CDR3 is TGTGCCAGCAGCAACGACAGGGGTATCAACGAGCAGTACTTC. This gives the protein CASSNDRGINEQYF.

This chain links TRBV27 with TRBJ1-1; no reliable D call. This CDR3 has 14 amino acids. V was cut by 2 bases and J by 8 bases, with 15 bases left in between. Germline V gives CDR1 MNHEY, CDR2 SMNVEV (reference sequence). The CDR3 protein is CASSLRDLFSEAFF. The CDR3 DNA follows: TGTGCCAGCAGTTTACGGGATTTGTTTTCCGAAGCTTTCTTT.

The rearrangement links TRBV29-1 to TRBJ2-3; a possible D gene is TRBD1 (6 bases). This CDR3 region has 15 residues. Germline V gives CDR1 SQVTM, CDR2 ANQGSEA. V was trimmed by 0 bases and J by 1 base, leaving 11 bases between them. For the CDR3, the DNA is TGCAGCGTTGAAGATCGGGACAATTGCACAGATACGCAGTATTTT. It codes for CSVEDRDNCTDTQYF.

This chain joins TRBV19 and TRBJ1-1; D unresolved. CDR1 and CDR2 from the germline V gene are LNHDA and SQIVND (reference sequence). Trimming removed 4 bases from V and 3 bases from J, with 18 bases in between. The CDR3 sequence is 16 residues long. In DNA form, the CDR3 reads TGTGCCAGTAGTACGCTTACAGTTTTATCGGACACTGAAGCTTTCTTT. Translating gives CASSTLTVLSDTEAFF. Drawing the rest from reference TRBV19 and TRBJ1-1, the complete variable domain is DGGITQSPKYLFRKEGQNVTLSCEQNLNHDAMYWYRQDPGQGLRLIYYSQIVNDFQKGDIAEGYSVSREKKESFPLTVTSAQKNPTAFYLCASSTLTVLSDTEAFFGQGTRLTVV.

In DNA form, the CDR3 reads TGTGCCAGCAGCGAAAGCGGGGCTAGCTCCTACAATGAGCAGTTCTTC. It codes for CASSESGASSYNEQFF. The gene calls are TRBV9 and TRBJ2-1, with 7 bases lining up with TRBD2. Losses at the gene ends were 3 bases for V and 0 bases for J; bases not matched to a gene: 6. Germline V gene sequence: CDR1 SGDLS, CDR2 YYNGEE. The CDR3 runs to 16 residues.

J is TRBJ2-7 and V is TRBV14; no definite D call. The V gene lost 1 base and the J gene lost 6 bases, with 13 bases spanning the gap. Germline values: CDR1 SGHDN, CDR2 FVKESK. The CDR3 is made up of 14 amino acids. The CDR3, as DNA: TGTGCCAGCAGCCAAGGGCCCGTCCCTGGCGAGCAGTACTTC. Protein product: CASSQGPVPGEQYF. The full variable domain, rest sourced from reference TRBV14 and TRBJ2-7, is EAGVTQFPSHSVIEKGQTVTLRCDPISGHDNLYWYRRVMGKEIKFLLHFVKESKQDESGMPNNRFLAERTGGTYSTLKVQPAELEDSGVYFCASSQGPVPGEQYFGPGTRLTVT.

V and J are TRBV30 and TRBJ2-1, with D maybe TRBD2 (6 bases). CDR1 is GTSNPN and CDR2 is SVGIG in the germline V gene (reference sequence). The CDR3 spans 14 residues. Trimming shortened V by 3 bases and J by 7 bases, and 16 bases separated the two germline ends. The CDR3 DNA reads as TGTGCCTGGAGGTTTAGCGGACTACAAAATGAGCAGTTCTTC. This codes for CAWRFSGLQNEQFF. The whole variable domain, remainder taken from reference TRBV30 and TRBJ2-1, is SQTIHQWPATLVQPVGSPLSLECTVEGTSNPNLYWYRQAAGRGLQLLFYSVGIGQISSEVPQNLSASRPQDRQFILSSKKLLLSDSGFYLCAWRFSGLQNEQFFGPGTRLTVL.

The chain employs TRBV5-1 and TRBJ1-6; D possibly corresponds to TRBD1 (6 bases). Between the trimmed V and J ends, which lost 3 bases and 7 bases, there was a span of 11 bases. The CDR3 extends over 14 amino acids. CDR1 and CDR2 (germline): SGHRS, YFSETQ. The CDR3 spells CASSSGQQNSPLHF. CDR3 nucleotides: TGCGCCAGCAGCTCCGGACAGCAAAATTCACCCCTCCACTTT.

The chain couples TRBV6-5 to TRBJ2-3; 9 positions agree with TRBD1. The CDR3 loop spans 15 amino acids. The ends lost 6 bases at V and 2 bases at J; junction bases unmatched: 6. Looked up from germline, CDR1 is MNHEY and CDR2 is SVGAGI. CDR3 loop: CASSSGTGITDTQYF. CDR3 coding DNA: TGTGCCAGCAGCTCCGGGACAGGGATCACAGATACGCAGTATTTT.

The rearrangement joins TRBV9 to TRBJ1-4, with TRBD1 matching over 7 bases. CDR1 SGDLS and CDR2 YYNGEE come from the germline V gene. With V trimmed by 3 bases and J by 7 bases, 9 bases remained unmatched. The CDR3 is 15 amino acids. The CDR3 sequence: CASSDQGGVGEKLFF. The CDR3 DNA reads TGTGCCAGCAGCGACCAAGGGGGCGTTGGTGAAAAACTGTTTTTT.

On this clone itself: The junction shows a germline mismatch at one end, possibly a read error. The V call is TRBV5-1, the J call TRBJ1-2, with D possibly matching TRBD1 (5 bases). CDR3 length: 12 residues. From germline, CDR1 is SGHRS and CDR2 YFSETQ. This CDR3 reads CASRLEGYGYTF. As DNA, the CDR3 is TGCGCCAGCAGATTGGAGGGGTATGGCTACACCTTC.

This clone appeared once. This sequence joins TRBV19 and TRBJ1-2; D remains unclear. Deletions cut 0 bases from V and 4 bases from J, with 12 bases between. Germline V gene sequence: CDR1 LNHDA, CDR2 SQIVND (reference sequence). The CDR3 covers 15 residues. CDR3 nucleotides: TGTGCCAGTAGTATAGATCCAACAGAGATCTATGGCTACACCTTC. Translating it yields CASSIDPTEIYGYTF.

The DNA for the CDR3 is TGTGCCAGCAGTTACCGGACAGGGCGAGCCACCGGGGAGCTGTTTTTT. Translation: CASSYRTGRATGELFF. The rearrangement uses TRBV6-5 and TRBJ2-2, with 8 bases identical to TRBD1. J lost 4 bases, V lost 2 bases, and 6 bases had no gene match. This CDR3 region has 16 residues. Germline CDR1 reads MNHEY; CDR2 reads SVGAGI.

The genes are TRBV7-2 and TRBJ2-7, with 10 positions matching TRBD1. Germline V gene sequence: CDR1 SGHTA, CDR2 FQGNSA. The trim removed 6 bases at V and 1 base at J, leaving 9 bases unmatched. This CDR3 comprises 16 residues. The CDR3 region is CASRQLGQGRSYEQYF. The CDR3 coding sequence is TGTGCCAGCAGGCAACTGGGACAGGGGAGGTCCTACGAGCAGTACTTC.

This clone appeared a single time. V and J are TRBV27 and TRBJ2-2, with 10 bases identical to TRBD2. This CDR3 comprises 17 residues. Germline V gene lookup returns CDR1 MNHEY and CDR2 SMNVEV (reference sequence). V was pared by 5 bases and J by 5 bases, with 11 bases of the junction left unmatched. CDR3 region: CASSREAGGPGTGELFF. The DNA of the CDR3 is TGTGCCAGCAGTCGAGAAGCGGGAGGGCCGGGTACCGGGGAGCTGTTTTTT.

CDR3: CASSSSVGGGEAFF. Written as DNA, the CDR3 is TGCGCCAGCAGCTCCTCCGTGGGAGGGGGTGAAGCTTTCTTT. The rearrangement joins TRBV5-1 to TRBJ1-1; D possibly corresponds to TRBD1 (6 bases). The CDR3 contains 14 residues. Germline assignment: CDR1 SGHRS and CDR2 YFSETQ. Trimming took off 3 bases at V and 7 bases at J, with 16 bases between the two ends. The full variable domain, its missing parts supplied by reference TRBV5-1 and TRBJ1-1, is KAGVTQTPRYLIKTRGQQVTLSCSPISGHRSVSWYQQTPGQGLQFLFEYFSETQRNKGNFPGRFSGRQFSNSRSEMNVSTLELGDSALYLCASSSSVGGGEAFFGQGTRLTVV.

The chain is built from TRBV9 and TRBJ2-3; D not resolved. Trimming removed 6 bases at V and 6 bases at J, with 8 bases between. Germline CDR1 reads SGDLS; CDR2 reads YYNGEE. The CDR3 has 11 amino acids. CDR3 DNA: TGTGCCAGCACTTCCGGGGATACGCAGTATTTT. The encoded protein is CASTSGDTQYF.

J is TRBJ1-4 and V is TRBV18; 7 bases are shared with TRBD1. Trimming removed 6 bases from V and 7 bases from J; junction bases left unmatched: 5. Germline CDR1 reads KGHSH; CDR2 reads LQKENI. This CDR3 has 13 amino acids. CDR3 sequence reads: CASSGTAGEKLFF. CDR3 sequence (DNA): TGTGCCAGCTCCGGGACAGCGGGTGAAAAACTGTTTTTT.